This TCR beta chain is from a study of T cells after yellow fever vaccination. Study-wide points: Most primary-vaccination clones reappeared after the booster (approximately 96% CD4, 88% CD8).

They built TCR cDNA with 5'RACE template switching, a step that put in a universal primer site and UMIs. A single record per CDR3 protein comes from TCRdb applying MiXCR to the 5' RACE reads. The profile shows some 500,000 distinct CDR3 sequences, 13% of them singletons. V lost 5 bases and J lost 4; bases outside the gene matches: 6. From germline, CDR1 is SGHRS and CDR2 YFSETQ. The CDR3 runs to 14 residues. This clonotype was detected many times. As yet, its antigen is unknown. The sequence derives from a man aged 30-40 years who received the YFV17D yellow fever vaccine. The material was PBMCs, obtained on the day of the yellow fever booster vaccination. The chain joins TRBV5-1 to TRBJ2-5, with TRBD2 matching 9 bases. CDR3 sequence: CASSHSGRGETQYF. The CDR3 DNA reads TGCGCCAGCAGTCATAGCGGGAGAGGAGAGACCCAGTACTTC.